This T cell receptor (beta chain) was sequenced for a study of prognosis after radiotherapy for stage I lung cancer. On the study more broadly: Among the non-small cell lung cancer patients, all were considered medically inoperable.

Study-wide findings and caveats: The way patients used TRBV and TRBJ genes reportedly differed depending on whether they had metastases. The question of whether the expanded TCR clones were tumor-specific was not determined.

Remarks on this clonotype: Its antigen remains unknown. This is likely an artifact of a read error, given a far larger clone one base away.

Germline V gene sequence: CDR1 LNHDA, CDR2 SQIVND (reference sequence). This CDR3 has 16 residues. From genomic DNA, two-round multiplex PCR was used to amplify TCR beta CDR3. For every TRBV and TRBJ gene, a specific primer was used in first-round PCR. TCRdb re-called the multiplex PCR reads through MiXCR, storing one row per CDR3 protein. This table holds roughly 29,000 distinct CDR3 sequences, less than 35% found once. Source: PBMCs, taken before or after stereotactic body radiation therapy (not recorded which). This sequence originates from a donor aged 50 or older with non-small cell lung cancer. This chain links TRBV19 with TRBJ2-7; D call uncertain. The better agreement between TRBJ2-1 and the DNA end casts doubt on the J call. DNA of the CDR3: TGTGCCAGTAGTACCGACACCATCGGCTCCTACAATGAGCAGTTCTTC. Its translation is CASSTDTIGSYNEQFF.